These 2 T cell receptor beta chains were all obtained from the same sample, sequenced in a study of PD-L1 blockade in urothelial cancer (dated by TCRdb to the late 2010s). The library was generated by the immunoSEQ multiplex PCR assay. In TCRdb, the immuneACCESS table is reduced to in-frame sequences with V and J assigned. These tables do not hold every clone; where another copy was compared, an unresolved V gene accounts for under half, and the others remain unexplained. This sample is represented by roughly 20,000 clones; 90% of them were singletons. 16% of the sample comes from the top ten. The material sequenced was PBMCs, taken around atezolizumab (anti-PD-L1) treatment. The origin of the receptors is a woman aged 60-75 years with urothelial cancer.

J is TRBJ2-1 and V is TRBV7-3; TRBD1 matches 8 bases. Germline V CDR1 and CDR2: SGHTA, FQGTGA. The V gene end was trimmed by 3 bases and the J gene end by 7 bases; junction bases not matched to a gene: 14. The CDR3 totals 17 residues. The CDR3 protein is CASSLRLRDRKENEQFF. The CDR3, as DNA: TGTGCCAGCAGCTTGCGCCTCCGGGACAGGAAGGAGAATGAGCAGTTCTTC.

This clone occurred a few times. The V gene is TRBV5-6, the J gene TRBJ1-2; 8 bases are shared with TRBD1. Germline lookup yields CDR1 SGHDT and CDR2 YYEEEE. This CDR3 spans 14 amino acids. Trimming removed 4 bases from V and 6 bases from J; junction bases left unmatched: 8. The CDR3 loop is CASSPRTGRNGYTF. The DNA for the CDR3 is TGTGCCAGCAGCCCCCGGACAGGGCGTAATGGCTACACCTTC.